This T cell receptor beta chain comes out of a study of blood T cell repertoires in COVID-19. Original handling: Scientists estimated how many nucleated cells there were by amplifying reference gene primers. TCRdb's copy holds only in-frame clones and misses some; the assay was immunoSEQ multiplex PCR. Clonal size and the V and J genes are those of that table, whereas D and trimming came from the DNA. In the table there are about 270,000 clones, about 90% of which are singletons. The length of the CDR3 is 15 residues. J lost 5 bases, V lost 3 bases, and 4 bases had no gene match. Germline V gives CDR1 SGDLS, CDR2 YYNGEE.

The material sequenced was PBMCs or T cells enriched from blood (not recorded which). The source of this sequence is a woman aged 30 to 39 with acute COVID-19. The rearrangement links TRBV9 to TRBJ2-1; 11 nucleotides agree with TRBD2. The CDR3 DNA reads TGTGCCAGCAGCGCGACTAGCGGGGAACACAATGAGCAGTTCTTC. Translation: CASSATSGEHNEQFF.